The source of this T cell receptor beta chain is a study of shared clonotypes between healthy human individuals. Deletions cut 5 bases from V and 4 bases from J, with 9 bases between. This CDR3 region has 13 residues. Germline loops: CDR1 SGHAT, CDR2 FQNNGV. Study-level points and caveats: Despite large depth, sorted-subset datasets appeared incompletely sequenced.

Concerning this clone itself: The antigen is undetermined.

The protocol was immunoSEQ multiplex PCR, while the TCRdb copy is restricted to in-frame clones and leaves out a portion. The table lists roughly 2.5 million clones, around nine tenths of them singletons, with roughly 0.15% in the top ten. V and J are TRBV11-2 and TRBJ1-5, with D unresolved. The clonotype originates from a young man in good health. Specimen: naive CD4+ T cells sorted from blood. Described subset: CD45RA+ positively selected. The CDR3 region has the DNA TGTGCCAGCAGCCTCCGGGCAAATCAGCCCCAGCATTTT. This gives the protein CASSLRANQPQHF.